This passage covers 13 T cell receptor beta chains from one sample sequenced in a study of blood T cell repertoires in COVID-19 (dated by TCRdb to the early 2020s). The method was the immunoSEQ multiplex PCR assay. TCRdb's version of the immuneACCESS table is confined to in-frame rearrangements and falls short of the full clone set. An unresolved V gene accounts for under half of the shortfall where checked; the remainder is of unknown origin. The sample table contains 55,000 to 65,000 clones; only one count was recorded for over 75% of them. The ten largest clones take up approximately 6.9% of the sample. The source material was peripheral blood. The receptors derive from a man between 60 and 75 years old with active or convalescent COVID-19.

Remarks on this clone: Other DNA sequences of this sample code for an identical CDR3. This sequence joins TRBV6-5 and TRBJ1-2; TRBD1 aligns across 8 bases. CDR1 and CDR2 from the germline V gene are MNHEY and SVGAGI. J lost 4 bases, V lost 6 bases, and 7 bases had no gene match. The CDR3 length is 14 residues. CDR3 loop: CASRLGQGGYGYTF. The CDR3 DNA reads as TGTGCCAGCAGACTCGGACAGGGAGGCTATGGCTACACCTTC.

The rearrangement uses TRBV6-1 and TRBJ1-5; 9 bases agree with TRBD1. The CDR3 is 14 amino acids. V shed 6 bases, J shed 3 bases, and the junction held 3 bases outside the gene matches. The V gene's germline CDR1 is MNHNS and CDR2 SASEGT. This CDR3 is CASRRDRVNQPQHF. The CDR3, as DNA: TGTGCCAGCAGACGGGACAGGGTCAATCAGCCCCAGCATTTT.

This clone was recorded once. V is TRBV6-2 or TRBV6-3 and J is TRBJ2-7, with 7 bases lining up with TRBD1. V trimming: 5 bases; J trimming: 3 bases; junction bases outside the gene matches: 10. Germline V gene lookup returns CDR1 MNHEY and CDR2 SVGEGT. The CDR3 is 15 residues long. CDR3 coding DNA: TGTGCCAGCAGTAAATCACCCGGGACAGACTACGAGCAGTACTTC. Protein product: CASSKSPGTDYEQYF.

This clone was counted between two and nine times. The chain employs TRBV7-9 and TRBJ2-7, with 12 bases lining up with TRBD1. The CDR3 length is 15 residues. The V gene end was trimmed by 4 bases and the J gene end by 3 bases; junction bases not matched to a gene: 4. Germline V lookup: CDR1 SEHNR, CDR2 FQNEAQ (reference sequence). The CDR3 loop is CASSSRDRGLYEQYF. The DNA of the CDR3 is TGTGCCAGCAGCTCCCGGGACAGGGGGCTCTACGAGCAGTACTTC. The full variable domain, in which reference TRBV7-9 and TRBJ2-7 provide the parts outside the CDR3, is DTGVSQNPRHKITKRGQNVTFRCDPISEHNRLYWYRQTLGQGPEFLTYFQNEAQLEKSRLLSDRFSAERPKGSFSTLEIQRTEQGDSAMYLCASSSRDRGLYEQYFGPGTRLTVT.

This clone was found once. The genes are TRBV27 and TRBJ2-3; perhaps TRBD2 as D (6 bases). The germline CDR1 and CDR2 sequences are MNHEY and SMNVEV (reference sequence). The CDR3 contains 16 residues. Deletions cut 6 bases from V and 4 bases from J, with 20 bases between. CDR3 nucleotides: TGTGCCAGCAGACGCAACCGGGACTTATCCCCAGATACGCAGTATTTT. Its translation: CASRRNRDLSPDTQYF.

This clone was counted a few times. The genes are TRBV6-5 and TRBJ2-1, with 7 positions matching TRBD2. The CDR3 is 15 residues long. Germline loops: CDR1 MNHEY, CDR2 SVGAGI. J gave up 2 bases and V 6 bases, and 7 bases lay outside the gene matches. The CDR3 is CASRFLAVTYNEQFF. CDR3 DNA sequence: TGTGCCAGCAGGTTTCTAGCGGTTACCTACAATGAGCAGTTCTTC.

The chain employs TRBV5-4 and TRBJ2-1; 12 nucleotides line up with TRBD2. CDR1 is SGHNT, CDR2 YYREEE, per germline (reference sequence). There are 17 residues in the CDR3. Germline trimming cut 1 base from V and 4 bases from J; bases unmatched to any gene: 6. The CDR3 protein is CASSLLAGGEGYNEQFF. CDR3 bases: TGTGCCAGCAGCTTGCTAGCGGGAGGGGAGGGGTACAATGAGCAGTTCTTC.

The chain employs TRBV11-1 and TRBJ2-3; 9 nucleotides match TRBD2. J was trimmed by 0 bases and V by 5 bases; bases with no gene match: 3. This CDR3 has 15 residues. Germline V gene sequence: CDR1 SGHAT, CDR2 FQDESV (reference sequence). CDR3 loop: CASSRTSDSTDTQYF. The CDR3 nucleotides are TGTGCCAGCAGCCGGACTAGCGATAGCACAGATACGCAGTATTTT.

This chain uses TRBV25-1 with TRBJ2-3; a weak D match, TRBD2 (5 bases). This CDR3 has 14 residues. Germline loops: CDR1 MGHDK, CDR2 SYGVNS. V was clipped by 1 base and J by 6 bases, with 11 bases between them. The CDR3 DNA reads TGTGCCAGCAGTGAATCGAGGGTATGGGATACGCAGTATTTT. It yields the protein CASSESRVWDTQYF. Drawing the rest from reference TRBV25-1 and TRBJ2-3, the complete variable domain is EADIYQTPRYLVIGTGKKITLECSQTMGHDKMYWYQQDPGMELHLIHYSYGVNSTEKGDLSSESTVSRIRTEHFPLTLESARPSHTSQYLCASSESRVWDTQYFGPGTRLTVL.

This chain joins TRBV5-1 and TRBJ2-3; 14 positions agree with TRBD2. Trimming at V came to 4 bases and at J to 0 bases, leaving 4 bases not matched to a gene. Germline CDR1 and CDR2: SGHRS and YFSETQ. The CDR3 extends over 17 amino acids. The CDR3 region is CASSIGLAGGSTDTQYF. CDR3 sequence (DNA): TGCGCCAGCAGCATAGGACTAGCGGGGGGTAGCACAGATACGCAGTATTTT.

This chain connects TRBV19 to TRBJ2-2; 8 bases agree with TRBD1. CDR1 and CDR2 from the germline V gene are LNHDA and SQIVND (reference sequence). Trimming cost V 7 bases and J 4 bases; bases outside gene matches: 5. CDR3 length: 14 amino acids. The CDR3 DNA sequence: TGTGCCAGTAAGGTACAGGGGGTCACCGGGGAGCTGTTTTTT. It translates to CASKVQGVTGELFF.

This sequence joins TRBV5-1 and TRBJ2-2, with 7 bases identical to TRBD1. Per germline, CDR1 SGHRS and CDR2 YFSETQ. The ends lost 4 bases at V and 4 bases at J; junction bases unmatched: 10. This CDR3 contains 16 residues. In nucleotides, the CDR3 is TGCGCCAGCAGCCACAAGACAGGGTCCGGCACCGGGGAGCTGTTTTTT. Translation gives CASSHKTGSGTGELFF.

The chain links TRBV7-2 to TRBJ2-7; TRBD2 matches 9 bases. After removal of 3 bases from V and 2 bases from J, the junction contained 8 bases not matched to a gene. CDR3 length equals 16 residues. Germline V gene sequence: CDR1 SGHTA, CDR2 FQGNSA. CDR3: CASSFRSSGETYEQYF. The DNA of the CDR3 is TGTGCCAGCAGCTTTCGGTCTAGCGGGGAAACCTACGAGCAGTACTTC.